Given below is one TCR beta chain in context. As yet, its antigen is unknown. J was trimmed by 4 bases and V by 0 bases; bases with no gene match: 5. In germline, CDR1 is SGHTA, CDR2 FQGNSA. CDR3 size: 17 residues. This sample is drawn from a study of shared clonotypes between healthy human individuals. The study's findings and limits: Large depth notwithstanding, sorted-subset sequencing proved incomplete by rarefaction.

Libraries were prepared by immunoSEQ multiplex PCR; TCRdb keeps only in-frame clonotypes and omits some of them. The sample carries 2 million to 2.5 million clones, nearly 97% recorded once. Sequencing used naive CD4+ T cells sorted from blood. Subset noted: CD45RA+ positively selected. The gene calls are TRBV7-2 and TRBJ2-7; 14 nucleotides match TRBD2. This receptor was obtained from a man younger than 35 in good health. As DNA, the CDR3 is TGTGCCAGCAGCTTAGCGGGGACTAGCGGGAGTCGTTACGAGCAGTACTTC. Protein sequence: CASSLAGTSGSRYEQYF.